Listed below are T cell receptor beta chains from one sample, sequenced in a study of T cell clones after liver transplantation. The repertoire was sequenced with immunoSEQ multiplex PCR; TCRdb's copy has only in-frame clones and lacks some. The data contain just under 60,000 clones, approximately 70% of them singletons. The sequences come from CD4+ T cells from blood, collected at the 15-month timepoint. All receptors derive from a human patient who received a liver transplant. The graft donor may be the source of some T cells. The CDR3 runs from the conserved cysteine through the conserved F or W. The order of the fields is V gene, CDR3 length, CDR3 protein.

V gene: TRBV19
CDR3 length: 15
CDR3 protein: CASSIGGIYNSPLHF

V gene: TRBV13
CDR3 length: 15
CDR3 protein: CASSNIAGAGETQYF

V gene: TRBV7-6
CDR3 length: 16
CDR3 protein: CASSVGTAGSGNTIYF

V gene: TRBV5-3
CDR3 length: 14
CDR3 protein: CARSLQGAGEKLFF

V gene: TRBV6-5
CDR3 length: 12
CDR3 protein: CASSPGLREQYF

V gene: TRBV28
CDR3 length: 14
CDR3 protein: CASSRGQTAETQYF

V gene: TRBV5-1
CDR3 length: 15
CDR3 protein: CASSWDTGGGSPLHF

V gene: TRBV5-1
CDR3 length: 16
CDR3 protein: CASSLGPPGTNTEAFF

V gene: TRBV5-1
CDR3 length: 16
CDR3 protein: CASKPSADSYNSPLHF

V gene: TRBV28
CDR3 length: 17
CDR3 protein: CASSMGLAGWFTDTQYF

V gene: TRBV14
CDR3 length: 18
CDR3 protein: CASSQDSWAGAVTGELFF

V gene: TRBV19
CDR3 length: 19
CDR3 protein: CAGPASGLAVGLAKNIQYF

V gene: TRBV10-3
CDR3 length: 15
CDR3 protein: CATQTTGAGLETQYF

V gene: TRBV7-2
CDR3 length: 15
CDR3 protein: CASSLSGSSYNEQFF

V gene: TRBV6-1
CDR3 length: 15
CDR3 protein: CASSGLGVGYNEQFF

V gene: TRBV19
CDR3 length: 14
CDR3 protein: CASSIGLGDTEAFF

V gene: TRBV7-2
CDR3 length: 15
CDR3 protein: CASSPSGTDNYGYTF

V gene: TRBV2
CDR3 length: 16
CDR3 protein: CASSFSSGESYNEQFF

V gene: TRBV19
CDR3 length: 13
CDR3 protein: CATESGSYNEQFF

V gene: TRBV18
CDR3 length: 16
CDR3 protein: CASSPGSRGSGNTIYF

V gene: TRBV19
CDR3 length: 12
CDR3 protein: CATARGFYEQFF

V gene: TRBV5-4
CDR3 length: 14
CDR3 protein: CASSLAEGYNEQFF

V gene: TRBV7-9
CDR3 length: 14
CDR3 protein: CASSRGTSALEQYF

V gene: TRBV7-2
CDR3 length: 14
CDR3 protein: CASKSGRQHNEQFF

V gene: TRBV11-2
CDR3 length: 13
CDR3 protein: CASSRRQGNEQFF

V gene: TRBV29-1
CDR3 length: 12
CDR3 protein: CSAGLYTGELFF

V gene: TRBV6-6
CDR3 length: 13
CDR3 protein: CASVLQNPGELFF

V gene: TRBV4-3
CDR3 length: 16
CDR3 protein: CASSQDSPGPNYGYTF

V gene: TRBV13
CDR3 length: 14
CDR3 protein: CASSSYGGSYEQYF

V gene: TRBV11-3
CDR3 length: 16
CDR3 protein: CASSLGVGTDHEKLFF

V gene: TRBV5-1
CDR3 length: 16
CDR3 protein: CASSRGPSGGDNEQFF

V gene: TRBV27
CDR3 length: 14
CDR3 protein: CASSLYGLQETQYF

V gene: TRBV6-5
CDR3 length: 15
CDR3 protein: CASSYGGSSYNEQFF